A single T cell receptor beta chain is shown here with its context. Antigen: not known. Vbeta (60) and Jbeta (13) primers were used in the PCR. The assay was immunoSEQ multiplex PCR, and TCRdb's table has in-frame clones only and misses some. Counted here are around 150,000 clones, more than 65% occurring once; the ten biggest clones make up approximately 6%. This entry comes from a study of cytomegalovirus exposure and HLA in healthy donors. When sampled, the donors appeared nominally healthy, though they likely had unrecorded immune exposures. Study outcomes and limitations: Researchers counted around 180 TCR beta chains as cytomegalovirus-associated. In a later analysis, TCR beta V- and J-gene trimming was associated with a missense DCLRE1C variant.

Sequenced: PBMCs. The receptor was derived from a man between 45 and 60 years old in good health and CMV-seropositive.

CDR3 in amino acids: CASSLSSGVQPQHF. The CDR3 DNA sequence: TGTGCCAGCAGCTTATCTTCGGGTGTCCAGCCCCAGCATTTT. The chain recombines TRBV5-6 with TRBJ1-5; no firm D call. The CDR3 spans 14 residues. CDR1 is SGHDT, CDR2 YYEEEE, per germline. V was cut by 2 bases and J by 7 bases, with 13 bases left in between.